This passage covers 30 T cell receptor beta chains from one sample sequenced in a study of blood T cell repertoires in COVID-19. TCRdb keeps only in-frame clones here, not all; method: immunoSEQ multiplex PCR. This repertoire shows 150,000 to 200,000 clones, roughly three quarters found once; its top ten account for 17%. Sequencing was performed on peripheral blood. The receptors come from a man aged 55 to 70 with active or convalescent COVID-19.

The genes are TRBV6-5 and TRBJ2-3, with TRBD2 identical over 8 bases. The CDR3 has 16 amino acids. Trimming cost V 2 bases and J 4 bases; bases outside gene matches: 8. Germline V gives CDR1 MNHEY, CDR2 SVGAGI. CDR3 loop: CASSYPLAGHSDTQYF. The CDR3 bases are TGTGCCAGCAGTTACCCTCTAGCGGGCCATTCAGATACGCAGTATTTT.

J is TRBJ2-5 and V is TRBV5-1, with D possibly matching TRBD1 (7 bases). The CDR3 spans 16 residues. V was cut by 4 bases and J by 2 bases, with 18 bases left in between. CDR1 SGHRS and CDR2 YFSETQ come from the germline V gene. CDR3 loop: CASSRSRQGGQETQYF. Here the CDR3 DNA reads TGCGCCAGCAGCCGTTCTCGACAGGGAGGACAAGAGACCCAGTACTTC. Variable domain in full (rest from reference TRBV5-1 and TRBJ2-5): KAGVTQTPRYLIKTRGQQVTLSCSPISGHRSVSWYQQTPGQGLQFLFEYFSETQRNKGNFPGRFSGRQFSNSRSEMNVSTLELGDSALYLCASSRSRQGGQETQYFGPGTRLLVL.

The CDR3 protein is CASSTYRANSYNEQFF. The CDR3 region has the DNA TGTGCCAGTAGTACTTACAGGGCCAATTCCTACAATGAGCAGTTCTTC. The chain is built from TRBV19 and TRBJ2-1; the D gene is possibly TRBD1 (6 bases). This CDR3 spans 16 amino acids. V dropped 4 bases and J dropped 1 base, with 14 bases sitting between them. Germline V gene sequence: CDR1 LNHDA, CDR2 SQIVND (reference sequence).

This clone was seen a few times. The genes are TRBV19 and TRBJ1-5; 7 positions agree with TRBD1. After removal of 3 bases from V and 7 bases from J, the junction contained 6 bases not matched to a gene. There are 14 residues in the CDR3. The germline CDR1 and CDR2 sequences are LNHDA and SQIVND (reference sequence). CDR3 in DNA: TGTGCCAGTAGTATTACAGGGGCACGGCAGCCCCAGCATTTT. Its translation is CASSITGARQPQHF.

The rearrangement links TRBV4-1 to TRBJ1-4, with a weak D call TRBD1 (6 bases). V shed 0 bases and J shed 14 bases, with 16 bases lying between them. The CDR3 totals 14 residues. Germline V gene data show CDR1 as MGHRA and CDR2 as YSYEKL. CDR3 coding DNA: TGCGCCAGCAGCCAAGAACGGACGTCCGGACAGCTGTTTTTT. This encodes CASSQERTSGQLFF.

V and J are TRBV5-1 and TRBJ2-3, with 11 bases lining up with TRBD2. CDR1 is SGHRS, CDR2 YFSETQ, per germline. This CDR3 is built from 16 residues. With 4 bases clipped from V and 1 base from J, the junction kept 5 bases outside the gene matches. CDR3 in amino acids: CASSDLSGRGTDTQYF. The DNA of the CDR3 is TGCGCCAGCAGCGATCTTAGCGGGAGGGGCACAGATACGCAGTATTTT.

The chain carries TRBV6-4 and TRBJ2-2; 10 positions match TRBD2. With 3 bases clipped from V and 5 bases from J, the junction kept 0 bases outside the gene matches. Germline V lookup: CDR1 MRHNA, CDR2 SNTAGT. CDR3 size: 14 residues. Here the CDR3 reads CASSELAGTGELFF. CDR3 DNA: TGTGCCAGCAGTGAACTAGCGGGAACCGGGGAGCTGTTTTTT.

The chain combines TRBV9 with TRBJ2-6, with D tentatively TRBD1 (6 bases). Germline-derived CDR1 and CDR2 are SGDLS and YYNGEE. The CDR3 runs to 15 residues. V was shortened by 7 bases and J by 2 bases, with 13 bases between the two germline ends. CDR3 nucleotides: TGTGCCAGCTTAACAGGGCGTACTGGGGCCAACGTCCTGACTTTC. Protein: CASLTGRTGANVLTF.

The V gene is TRBV28, the J gene TRBJ1-1; 8 bases fit TRBD1. The ends lost 5 bases at V and 9 bases at J; junction bases unmatched: 14. The germline V gene has CDR1 MDHEN and CDR2 SYDVKM. This CDR3 has 15 amino acids. CDR3 bases: TGTGCCAGCAGTAAGACACAGGGGGGGTATCGGAAAGCTTTCTTT. It translates to CASSKTQGGYRKAFF.

This chain connects TRBV28 to TRBJ2-7; 7 positions match TRBD1. The CDR3 extends over 16 amino acids. The V gene end was trimmed by 5 bases and the J gene end by 3 bases; junction bases not matched to a gene: 13. Germline values: CDR1 MDHEN, CDR2 SYDVKM. CDR3 in amino acids: CASSPPTDRADYEQYF. CDR3 bases: TGTGCCAGCAGTCCTCCTACCGACAGGGCGGACTACGAGCAGTACTTC.

The J gene is TRBJ2-7, the V gene TRBV7-8; D is perhaps TRBD1 (5 bases). V was shortened by 5 bases and J by 6 bases, with 14 bases between the two germline ends. Germline V lookup: CDR1 SGHVS, CDR2 FQNEAQ. The CDR3 totals 13 residues. The CDR3 bases are TGTGCCAGCAGCCCCAGGGTAATAGGCGAGCAGTACTTC. Residues: CASSPRVIGEQYF.

The V and J genes are TRBV9 and TRBJ2-1, with 12 bases identical to TRBD2. Trimming removed 0 bases from V and 7 bases from J; junction bases left unmatched: 8. CDR3 size: 17 residues. Germline CDR1 reads SGDLS; CDR2 reads YYNGEE. The CDR3 region has the DNA TGTGCCAGCAGCGTAGCCCCGACTAGCGGGAGTACAAATGAGCAGTTCTTC. Amino acids: CASSVAPTSGSTNEQFF.

CDR3 coding DNA: TGTGCCAGCTCTTCCATGGGGGCGAGTCAGCCCCAGCATTTT. The encoded protein is CASSSMGASQPQHF. This chain links TRBV18 with TRBJ1-5; a possible D gene is TRBD1 (6 bases). This CDR3 is 14 amino acids long. V dropped 6 bases and J dropped 6 bases, with 15 bases sitting between them. Germline lookup yields CDR1 KGHSH and CDR2 LQKENI.

The chain employs TRBV19 and TRBJ2-2, with 8 bases matching TRBD2. Germline CDR1 LNHDA, CDR2 SQIVND (reference sequence). V was pared by 5 bases and J by 3 bases, with 5 bases of the junction left unmatched. The CDR3 has 15 residues. Here the CDR3 reads CASSFAGGYTGELFF. DNA of the CDR3: TGTGCCAGTAGTTTCGCGGGAGGTTACACCGGGGAGCTGTTTTTT. The variable domain in full, with the rest retrieved from reference TRBV19 and TRBJ2-2, is DGGITQSPKYLFRKEGQNVTLSCEQNLNHDAMYWYRQDPGQGLRLIYYSQIVNDFQKGDIAEGYSVSREKKESFPLTVTSAQKNPTAFYLCASSFAGGYTGELFFGEGSRLTVL.

By share, this clone counts as medium-sized. The chain is built from TRBV2 and TRBJ1-5; TRBD1 agrees at 7 bases. CDR3 length: 16 amino acids. Germline V gene sequence: CDR1 SNHLY, CDR2 FYNNEI. The V segment lost 6 bases and the J segment 0 bases; nucleotides outside the gene matches: 8. The CDR3 bases are TGTGCCAGCAGACCTCACAGGGGACGTAGCAATCAGCCCCAGCATTTT. It codes for CASRPHRGRSNQPQHF.

The chain combines TRBV9 with TRBJ1-1, with TRBD1 identical over 7 bases. Germline V lookup: CDR1 SGDLS, CDR2 YYNGEE. The CDR3 is 16 amino acids. Trimming removed 4 bases from V and 2 bases from J; junction bases left unmatched: 11. CDR3 nucleotide sequence: TGTGCCAGCAGCAAAGTCACAGGGGTATACAACACTGAAGCTTTCTTT. Its protein product is CASSKVTGVYNTEAFF.

V and J are TRBV28 and TRBJ2-3; 8 nucleotides align to TRBD1. Germline CDR1 reads MDHEN; CDR2 reads SYDVKM. The J segment lost 1 base and the V segment lost 8 bases, leaving 5 bases of the junction unmatched. The length of the CDR3 is 14 residues. The CDR3 loop is CASFPTGGTDTQYF. The CDR3 DNA follows: TGTGCCAGCTTCCCGACAGGGGGCACAGATACGCAGTATTTT.

The chain carries TRBV7-9 and TRBJ2-7, with TRBD1 as a possible D gene (5 bases). From germline, CDR1 is SEHNR and CDR2 FQNEAQ (reference sequence). The CDR3 extends over 15 amino acids. The V end lost 5 bases, the J end lost 6 bases, and 20 bases lay between the germline ends. CDR3 sequence (DNA): TGTGCCAGCAGCCCCCCACCGGCTGGGGCGACCGAGCAGTACTTC. Its protein is CASSPPPAGATEQYF. The full variable domain, completed using reference TRBV7-9 and TRBJ2-7, is DTGVSQNPRHKITKRGQNVTFRCDPISEHNRLYWYRQTLGQGPEFLTYFQNEAQLEKSRLLSDRFSAERPKGSFSTLEIQRTEQGDSAMYLCASSPPPAGATEQYFGPGTRLTVT.

The chain recombines TRBV6-1 with TRBJ2-7; TRBD1 matches 9 bases. The V segment lost 4 bases and the J segment 0 bases; nucleotides outside the gene matches: 16. This CDR3 has 19 residues. The germline gives CDR1 MNHNS, CDR2 SASEGT. The DNA of the CDR3 is TGTGCCAGCAGTGGCTGGACAGGGGCGAAAGAACTAGTCTCCTACGAGCAGTACTTC. Amino acid sequence: CASSGWTGAKELVSYEQYF.

The V call is TRBV9, the J call TRBJ1-2; D is perhaps TRBD1 (6 bases). The ends were cut back, 4 bases at V and 8 bases at J, with 21 bases in the middle. Per germline, CDR1 SGDLS and CDR2 YYNGEE. The CDR3 extends over 15 amino acids. CDR3 in amino acids: CASSSRDTAFVGYTF. CDR3 sequence (DNA): TGTGCCAGCAGCTCCCGGGACACGGCCTTTGTAGGCTACACCTTC.

The V call is TRBV29-1, the J call TRBJ1-1, with a weak D call TRBD1 (6 bases). Germline V gene data show CDR1 as SQVTM and CDR2 as ANQGSEA. The CDR3 is 12 residues long. V dropped 7 bases and J dropped 4 bases, with 13 bases sitting between them. The CDR3 DNA sequence: TGCAGCGCTGATAGGGGGGGCACTGAAGCTTTCTTT. Translation: CSADRGGTEAFF.

The chain is built from TRBV11-2 and TRBJ1-5; D is unclear. Germline V lookup: CDR1 SGHAT, CDR2 FQNNGV. Trimming shortened V by 3 bases and J by 0 bases, and 3 bases separated the two germline ends. The CDR3 totals 13 residues. CDR3 sequence reads: CASSFYSNQPQHF. The CDR3 DNA is TGTGCCAGCAGCTTTTATAGCAATCAGCCCCAGCATTTT.

The CDR3 loop is CASSPLSVRKQYF. CDR3 sequence (DNA): TGTGCCAGCAGTCCCCTCTCGGTACGAAAGCAGTACTTC. The V and J genes are TRBV28 and TRBJ2-7; D remains unclear. The germline V gene has CDR1 MDHEN and CDR2 SYDVKM. V dropped 5 bases and J dropped 8 bases, with 16 bases sitting between them. This CDR3 spans 13 amino acids.

The chain carries TRBV9 and TRBJ2-2, with D possibly matching TRBD1 (6 bases). The CDR3 runs to 16 residues. Germline-derived CDR1 and CDR2 are SGDLS and YYNGEE. V lost 0 bases and J lost 6, with 15 bases in between. The CDR3 bases are TGTGCCAGCAGCGTAGCCCCTGACAGGTTGGCCGGGGAGCTGTTTTTT. Its protein product is CASSVAPDRLAGELFF.

The J gene is TRBJ1-4, the V gene TRBV28, with D unclear. The CDR3 is 14 amino acids. Germline V gene sequence: CDR1 MDHEN, CDR2 SYDVKM. The V and J ends lost 0 bases and 7 bases respectively, with 9 bases between them. As DNA, the CDR3 is TGTGCCAGCAGTTTATGGCCAGAAGTTGAAAAACTGTTTTTT. Its protein product is CASSLWPEVEKLFF.

The V and J genes are TRBV9 and TRBJ2-1; possibly TRBD2 for D (5 bases). The CDR3 sequence is 15 residues long. V lost 6 bases, J lost 2 bases, and 15 bases lay in between. CDR1 is SGDLS and CDR2 is YYNGEE in the germline V gene. CDR3 loop: CASTAWERTYNEQFF. The CDR3 DNA reads as TGTGCCAGCACCGCCTGGGAGCGAACCTACAATGAGCAGTTCTTC.

V is TRBV7-3 and J is TRBJ2-5, with D possibly matching TRBD1 (5 bases). This CDR3 has 13 amino acids. Trimming shortened V by 3 bases and J by 2 bases, and 7 bases separated the two germline ends. The germline V gene encodes CDR1 SGHTA and CDR2 FQGTGA. CDR3 loop: CASSLGQQETQYF. In nucleotides, the CDR3 is TGTGCCAGCAGCTTGGGGCAGCAAGAGACCCAGTACTTC.

J is TRBJ2-3 and V is TRBV7-3, with 14 bases fitting TRBD2. Germline loops: CDR1 SGHTA, CDR2 FQGTGA. The V gene end was trimmed by 3 bases and the J gene end by 0 bases; junction bases not matched to a gene: 5. The CDR3 is 18 amino acids. The CDR3 DNA follows: TGTGCCAGCAGCTTGGGGACTAGCGGGAGTTGGAGCACAGATACGCAGTATTTT. This gives the protein CASSLGTSGSWSTDTQYF.

This clone has more than one count but fewer than ten. The V gene is TRBV3-1 (or the pseudogene TRBV3-2), the J gene TRBJ1-6, with 8 bases fitting TRBD1. The V segment lost 1 base and the J segment 10 bases; nucleotides outside the gene matches: 6. Germline assignment: CDR1 LGHDT and CDR2 YNNKEL (reference sequence). The length of the CDR3 is 15 residues. The DNA for the CDR3 is TGTGCCAGCAGCCAAGGCCCAGGGGGCGAATCACCCCTCCACTTT. This translates into CASSQGPGGESPLHF.

This clone was counted once. The chain joins TRBV4-3 to TRBJ2-7; D perhaps matches TRBD1 (5 bases). In germline, CDR1 is LGHNA, CDR2 YSLEER. Trimming left V 0 bases short and J 2 bases short, with 11 bases between. The CDR3 consists of 15 residues. In nucleotides, the CDR3 is TGCGCCAGCAGCCAAGATCCAGGGTCGGCCTACGAGCAGTACTTC. Protein: CASSQDPGSAYEQYF.